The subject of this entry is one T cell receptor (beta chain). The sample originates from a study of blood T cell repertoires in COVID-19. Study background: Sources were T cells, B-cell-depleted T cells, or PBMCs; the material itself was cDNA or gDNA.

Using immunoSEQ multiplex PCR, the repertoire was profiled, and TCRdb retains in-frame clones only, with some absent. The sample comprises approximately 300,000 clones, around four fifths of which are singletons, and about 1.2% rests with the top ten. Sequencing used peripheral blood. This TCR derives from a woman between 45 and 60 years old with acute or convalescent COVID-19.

The CDR3 loop is CASSSRGSYNSPLHF. The CDR3 bases are TGTGCCAGCAGTTCCAGGGGTTCCTATAATTCACCCCTCCACTTT. V and J are TRBV27 and TRBJ1-6; the D gene is possibly TRBD1 (6 bases). CDR3 length equals 15 residues. The V gene lost 4 bases and the J gene lost 1 base, with 8 bases spanning the gap. The germline V gene encodes CDR1 MNHEY and CDR2 SMNVEV (reference sequence).